This TCR beta chain came from a study of cytomegalovirus exposure and HLA in healthy donors. Whole-study results and caveats: Subsequent analysis of the roughly 120 validation repertoires found a tendency for first-cohort TCR clusters to co-occur.

Deletions cut 2 bases from V and 1 base from J, with 5 bases between. The CDR3 totals 13 residues. CDR1 is MNHNS and CDR2 is SASEGT in the germline V gene. The table came from immunoSEQ multiplex PCR; TCRdb's copy has only in-frame clones and leaves some out. The repertoire holds approximately 210,000 clones, around 88% seen once, with more than 1.1% in the top ten. Comment on this clone: Its antigen is still unknown.

This TCR was recovered from a woman under 30 in good health and CMV-seronegative. This chain joins TRBV6-1 and TRBJ1-1, with D unclear. The sequencing sample was made of PBMCs. The CDR3 DNA is TGTGCCAGCAGTGAAATTCAGAACACTGAAGCTTTCTTT. The encoded protein is CASSEIQNTEAFF.